Given below is one T cell receptor (beta chain) in context. The CDR3 consists of 13 residues. With 6 bases removed from V and 1 base from J, the gap between germline ends came to 9 bases. Germline values: CDR1 MRHNA, CDR2 SNTAGT. Assay: immunoSEQ multiplex PCR; the TCRdb copy retains only in-frame clones and omits some. The sample lists under 110,000 clones, approximately 86% seen once, with roughly 1.4% in the top ten. This record belongs to a study of T cell responses to AZD1222 COVID-19 vaccine. This chain links TRBV6-4 with TRBJ1-1, with a possible D match to TRBD1 (5 bases). The sample here was peripheral blood, taken on day 0 of AZD1222 vaccination. The receptor comes from an adult in good health. CDR3 coding DNA: TGTGCCAGCAGGACGCAGGGGAACACTGAAGCTTTCTTT. Protein product: CASRTQGNTEAFF.